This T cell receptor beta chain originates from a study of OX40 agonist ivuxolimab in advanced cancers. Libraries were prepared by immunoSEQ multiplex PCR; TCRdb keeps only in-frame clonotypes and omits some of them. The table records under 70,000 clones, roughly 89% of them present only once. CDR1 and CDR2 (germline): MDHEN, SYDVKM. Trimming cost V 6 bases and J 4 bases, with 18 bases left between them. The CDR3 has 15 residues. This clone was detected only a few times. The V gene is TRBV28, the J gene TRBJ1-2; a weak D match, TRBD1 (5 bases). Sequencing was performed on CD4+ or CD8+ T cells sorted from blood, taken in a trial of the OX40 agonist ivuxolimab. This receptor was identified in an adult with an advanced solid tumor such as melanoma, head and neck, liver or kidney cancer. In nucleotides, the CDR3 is TGTGCCAGCAGGGGTAGGGGCGGTTTCTCCTATGGCTACACCTTC. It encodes CASRGRGGFSYGYTF.